This T cell receptor (beta chain) was identified in a study of Ad26.COV2.S vaccination and SARS-CoV-2 variants. Study-level background: A participant enrolled in the COV1001 Ad26.COV2.S trial arm provided the sample. Study-level points and caveats: Total T cell responses may have been underestimated by the TCR breadth and depth analyses.

In regard to this clone: The antigen remains undetermined.

The treatment was: around 19 received Ad26.COV2.S at low or high dose, single or two shots; about five received placebo; per-sample allocation not given. Specimen acquisition occurred on day 63 following the initial vaccine or placebo injection. Generated by immunoSEQ multiplex PCR, the TCRdb table keeps only in-frame clones and is missing some. The sample has roughly 420,000 clones, roughly nine tenths seen once. V gave up 1 base and J gave up 0 bases; unmatched junction bases: 3. The CDR3 covers 15 residues. Germline CDR1 and CDR2: LGHDT and YNNKEL (reference sequence). This clonotype originated in a person between 18 and 59 years old who received the Ad26.COV2.S COVID-19 vaccine or a placebo. The chain employs TRBV3-1 (or the pseudogene TRBV3-2) and TRBJ2-7, with 7 bases aligning to TRBD2. Sample: peripheral blood, taken in a trial of Ad26.COV2.S vaccine versus placebo. CDR3 sequence reads: CASSQGLAGSYEQYV. Written as DNA, the CDR3 is TGTGCCAGCAGCCAAGGACTAGCTGGCTCCTACGAGCAGTACGTC.